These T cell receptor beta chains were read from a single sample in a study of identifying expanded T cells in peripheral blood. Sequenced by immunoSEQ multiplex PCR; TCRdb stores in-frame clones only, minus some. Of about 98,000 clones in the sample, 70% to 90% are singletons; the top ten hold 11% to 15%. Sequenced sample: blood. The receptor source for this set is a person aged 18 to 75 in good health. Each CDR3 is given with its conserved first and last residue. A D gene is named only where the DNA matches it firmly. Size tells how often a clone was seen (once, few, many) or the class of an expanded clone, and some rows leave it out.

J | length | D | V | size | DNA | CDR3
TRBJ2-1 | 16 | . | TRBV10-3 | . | TGTGCCATCAGTGAGAGGGGTTCCCCCTCCTACAATGAGCAGTTCTTC | CAISERGSPSYNEQFF
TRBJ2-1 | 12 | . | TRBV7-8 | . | TGTGCCAGCAGCCTAAGGGTTTTAGAGCAGTTCTTC | CASSLRVLEQFF
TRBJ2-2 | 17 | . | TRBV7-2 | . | TGTGCCAGCAGCCCAAGACGGACCTCGTCAGCCACCGGGGAGCTGTTTTTT | CASSPRRTSSATGELFF
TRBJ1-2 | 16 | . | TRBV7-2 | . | TGTGCCAGCAGCTTAGAACCTGGGAGCGGACCTAGGGGCTACACCTTC | CASSLEPGSGPRGYTF
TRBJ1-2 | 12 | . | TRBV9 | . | TGTGCCAGCAGTTCCTCCGGCGGGACCTCCACCTTC | CASSSSGGTSTF
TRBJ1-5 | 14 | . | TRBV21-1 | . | TGTGCCAGCAGCTTGGAGGGGCCGGGACAGCCCCAGCATTTT | CASSLEGPGQPQHF
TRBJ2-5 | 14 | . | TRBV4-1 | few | TGCGCCAGCAGCCAAGATCCAGCGCAAGAGACCCAGTACTTC | CASSQDPAQETQYF
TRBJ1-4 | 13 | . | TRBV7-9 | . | TGTGCCAGCAGGTACGAAGTTGGGGAAAAACTGTTTTTT | CASRYEVGEKLFF
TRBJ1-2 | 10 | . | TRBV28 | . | TGTGCCAGCCAGGAGAATGGCTACACCTTC | CASQENGYTF
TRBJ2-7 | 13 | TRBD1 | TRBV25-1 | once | TGTGCCACGAGCCCCGGGACAGCTTACGAGCAGTACTTC | CATSPGTAYEQYF
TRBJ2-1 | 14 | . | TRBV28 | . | TGTGCCAGCAGTTTGGAGCGGCCATACAATGAGCAGTTCTTC | CASSLERPYNEQFF
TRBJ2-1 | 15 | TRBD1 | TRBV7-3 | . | TGTGCCAGCAGCTTAAGCGGACAGGGCTACAATGAGCAGTTCTTC | CASSLSGQGYNEQFF
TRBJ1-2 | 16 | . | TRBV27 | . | TGTGCCAGCAGCCCTAACCGGGGGGCCCCCAACTATGGCTACACCTTC | CASSPNRGAPNYGYTF
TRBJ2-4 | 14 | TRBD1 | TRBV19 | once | TGTGCCAGTAGTGTAAGACAGGGCAGAAACATTCAGTACTTC | CASSVRQGRNIQYF
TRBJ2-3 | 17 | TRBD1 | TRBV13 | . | TGTGCCAGCAGCTTAGTGGTCGGGACAGGGGGCTTAGATACGCAGTATTTT | CASSLVVGTGGLDTQYF
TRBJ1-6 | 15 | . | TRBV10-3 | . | TGTGCCACGGAGGGGGGGGCTGAGGTGAATTCACCCCTCCACTTT | CATEGGAEVNSPLHF
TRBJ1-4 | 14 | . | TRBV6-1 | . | TGTGCCAGCAGTGACAGAACCACTAATGAAAAACTGTTTTTT | CASSDRTTNEKLFF
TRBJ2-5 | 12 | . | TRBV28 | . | TGTGCCAGCAGCCCCCTGGGAGAGACCCAGTACTTC | CASSPLGETQYF
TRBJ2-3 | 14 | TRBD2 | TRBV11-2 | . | TGTGCCAGCACCCCGGGAGGGGGAGCAGATACGCAGTATTTT | CASTPGGGADTQYF
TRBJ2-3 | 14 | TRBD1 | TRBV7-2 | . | TGTGCCAGCAGCTCCGATCAGGGGGCGGATACGCAGTATTTT | CASSSDQGADTQYF
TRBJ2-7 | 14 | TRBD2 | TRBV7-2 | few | TGTGCCAGCAGCCCCGGGGGGAGCTCCTACGAGCAGTACTTC | CASSPGGSSYEQYF
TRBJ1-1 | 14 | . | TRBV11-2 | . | TGTGCCAGCAGCTTAGTTGGGATGAACACTGAAGCTTTCTTT | CASSLVGMNTEAFF
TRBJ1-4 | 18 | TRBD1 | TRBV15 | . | TGTGCCACCAGCAGAGATCGGGGGACAGGGCGACCGAATGAAAAACTGTTTTTT | CATSRDRGTGRPNEKLFF
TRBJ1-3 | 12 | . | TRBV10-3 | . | TGTGCCATCTGGACTTCTGGAAACACCATATATTTT | CAIWTSGNTIYF
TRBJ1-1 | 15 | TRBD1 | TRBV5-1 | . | TGCGCCAGCAGCCGAACTACAGGGGCGAACACTGAAGCTTTCTTT | CASSRTTGANTEAFF
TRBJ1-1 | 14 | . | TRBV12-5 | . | TGTGCTAGTGGTTTGGACGGAGAGAACACTGAAGCTTTCTTT | CASGLDGENTEAFF
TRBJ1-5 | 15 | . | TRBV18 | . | TGTGCCAGCTCACAGCCGGTGGTGAGCAATCAGCCCCAGCATTTT | CASSQPVVSNQPQHF
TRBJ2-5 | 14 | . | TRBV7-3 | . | TGTGCCAGCAGCTTAAAGGGGGGTCAAGAGACCCAGTACTTC | CASSLKGGQETQYF
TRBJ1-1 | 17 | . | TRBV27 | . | TGTGCCAGCAGCCGAACCTTCCGGGACCGTCAGTTCGCTGAAGCTTTCTTT | CASSRTFRDRQFAEAFF
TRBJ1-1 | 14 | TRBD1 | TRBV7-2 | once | TGTGCCAGCAAGCCGGGACAGGGGTATACTGAAGCTTTCTTT | CASKPGQGYTEAFF
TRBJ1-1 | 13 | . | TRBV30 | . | TGTGCCTGGAGTGTAAATTCAGACACTGAAGCTTTCTTT | CAWSVNSDTEAFF
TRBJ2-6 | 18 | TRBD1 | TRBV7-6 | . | TGTGCCAGCAGCTCCATTCCGGGACAGTCTTCTGGGGCCAACGTCCTGACTTTC | CASSSIPGQSSGANVLTF
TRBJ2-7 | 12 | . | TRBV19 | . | TGTGCCAGTAGTATAAGGACGGGCGAGCAGTACTTC | CASSIRTGEQYF
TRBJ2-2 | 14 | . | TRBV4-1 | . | TGCGCCAGCAGCCTGTTGGGCGGGACCGGGGAGCTGTTTTTT | CASSLLGGTGELFF
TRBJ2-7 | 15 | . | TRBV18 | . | TGTGCCAGCTCACGAACGGGCGGTATATCCTACGAGCAGTACTTC | CASSRTGGISYEQYF
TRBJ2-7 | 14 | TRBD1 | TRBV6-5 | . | TGTGCCTCGAAAACGGGACAGGGATTCTGGGGGCAGTACTTC | CASKTGQGFWGQYF
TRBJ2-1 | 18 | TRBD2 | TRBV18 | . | TGTGCCAGCTCACCAGGCCTATTGACTAGCGGGAGGGCGTCTGAGCAGTTCTTC | CASSPGLLTSGRASEQFF
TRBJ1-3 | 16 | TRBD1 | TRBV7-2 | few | TGTGCCAGCAGCATTCTCAGAACGGACAGGACAAACACCATATATTTT | CASSILRTDRTNTIYF
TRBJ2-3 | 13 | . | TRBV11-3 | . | TGTGCCAGCAGCTTAGACCCCACAGATACGCAGTATTTT | CASSLDPTDTQYF
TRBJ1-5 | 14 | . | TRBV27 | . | TGTGCCAGCAGCTTTTCGGGGGGCAATCAGCCCCAGCATTTT | CASSFSGGNQPQHF
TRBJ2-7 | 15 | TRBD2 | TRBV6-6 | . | TGTGCCAGCAGCTGGGGGGGGTTCCAATCCTACGAGCAGTACTTC | CASSWGGFQSYEQYF
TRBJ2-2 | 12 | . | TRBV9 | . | TGTGCCAGCAGCGCCGACACCGGGGAGCTGTTTTTT | CASSADTGELFF
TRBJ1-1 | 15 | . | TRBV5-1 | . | TGCGCCAGCAGCTTGCTGGCAGGGCCGAACACTGAAGCTTTCTTT | CASSLLAGPNTEAFF
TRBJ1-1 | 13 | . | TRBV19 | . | TGTGCCAGTAGTACCTCAGGGTTGACTGAAGCTTTCTTT | CASSTSGLTEAFF
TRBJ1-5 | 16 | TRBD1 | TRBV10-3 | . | TGTGCCATCAGTGACGATAAGGGACAGCGCAATCAGCCCCAGCATTTT | CAISDDKGQRNQPQHF
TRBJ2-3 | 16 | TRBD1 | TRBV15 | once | TGTGCCACCCGAACTCCGGGACAGGGAGGCACAGATACGCAGTATTTT | CATRTPGQGGTDTQYF
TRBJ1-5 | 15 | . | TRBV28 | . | TGTGCCAGCAGCCGACAGATTGATAGCAATCAGCCCCAGCATTTT | CASSRQIDSNQPQHF
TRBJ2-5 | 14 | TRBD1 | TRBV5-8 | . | TGTGCCAGCAGCCGGACAGGATTCCAAGAGACCCAGTACTTC | CASSRTGFQETQYF
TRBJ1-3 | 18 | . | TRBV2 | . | TGTGCCAGCAGTGAAGGGGGGACAACCAAATTCTCTGGAAACACCATATATTTT | CASSEGGTTKFSGNTIYF
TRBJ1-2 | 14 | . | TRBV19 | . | TGTGCCAGTCGGCGGGTGAAACAGGGAGATGGCTACACCTTC | CASRRVKQGDGYTF
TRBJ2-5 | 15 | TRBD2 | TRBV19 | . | TGTGCCAGTAGGACTACTAGCGGAGCACAAGAGACCCAGTACTTC | CASRTTSGAQETQYF
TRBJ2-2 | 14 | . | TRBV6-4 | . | TGTGCCAGCAGTGACTCGACAAACACCGGGGAGCTGTTTTTT | CASSDSTNTGELFF
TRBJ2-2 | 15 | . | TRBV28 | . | TGTGCCAGCATAAAGTACCTAGCATCCACCGGGGAGCTGTTTTTT | CASIKYLASTGELFF